This TCR beta chain emerged from a study of blood T cell repertoires in COVID-19. The method was immunoSEQ multiplex PCR; TCRdb's version includes in-frame clones alone and lacks a portion of them. The table lists around 15,000 clones, around four fifths of them singletons, with about 17% in the top ten. This CDR3 spans 16 amino acids. Germline CDR1 and CDR2: LNHDA and SQIVND (reference sequence). The J segment lost 9 bases and the V segment lost 3 bases, leaving 10 bases of the junction unmatched. The chain is built from TRBV19 and TRBJ1-6; 8 bases agree with TRBD1. The sequence was obtained from a man aged 35 to 55 with active or convalescent COVID-19. Sequencing was performed on peripheral blood. The CDR3 reads CASSIRDRWGASPLHF. The DNA of the CDR3 is TGTGCCAGTAGTATCCGGGACAGGTGGGGGGCTTCACCCCTCCACTTT.